This T cell receptor beta chain is drawn from a study of T cells in Graves' hyperthyroidism and ophthalmopathy. Per the germline V gene, CDR1 is SEHNR and CDR2 is FQNEAQ (reference sequence). The CDR3 length is 12 residues. V dropped 6 bases and J dropped 6; count of bases not matched to a gene: 2. Inclusion characteristics of ophthalmopathy patients comprised a Clinical Activity Score of at least 3, a NOSPECS grade of at least 4, and duration under 3 months. This clonotype was recorded many times. Using RNA transcripts as the source, TCR beta CDR3 regions were amplified. Carried out on the TCR CDR3, a first-round RT-PCR used the HTBI primer set. TCRdb re-derived calls from the multiplex PCR reads in MiXCR, one entry per CDR3 protein. Here the sample spans approximately 300,000 distinct CDR3 sequences, over 15% being singletons.

The chain combines TRBV7-9 with TRBJ2-7; 10 positions agree with TRBD1. Sequencing was done on a sample of blood. The sequence came from an older woman with Graves' ophthalmopathy. The CDR3 is CASSRTGGEQYF. For the CDR3, the DNA is TGTGCCAGCAGTCGGACAGGGGGCGAGCAGTACTTC.